This TCR beta chain was sequenced during a study of T-cell memory formation after mild COVID-19. Points from the study as a whole: Among contracting clones, CD4+ were mainly CM/EM and CD8+ enriched in EMRA. Memory sampled before infection contained some responding clones, suggesting cross-reactive memory joined.

TCRdb recomputed calls from the 5' RACE reads with MiXCR, one row per CDR3 protein. The sample records about 470,000 distinct CDR3 sequences, around 25% being singletons. The CDR3 spans 17 residues. Germline values: CDR1 SEHNR, CDR2 FQNEAQ (reference sequence). With 5 bases clipped from V and 3 bases from J, the junction kept 11 bases outside the gene matches. With respect to this clonotype: Its antigen is unidentified.

Sequenced input: PBMCs or a T cell subset sorted from them (not recorded which). The TCR originated in an adult woman who had mild COVID-19 (a few samples of this study predate the infection). Cell type and time point are not known. This sequence joins TRBV7-9 and TRBJ2-2; 8 bases are a match to TRBD1. In DNA form, the CDR3 reads TGTGCCAGCAGCACCGACAGGGGAGTGGGGTACACCGGGGAGCTGTTTTTT. Translated, it gives CASSTDRGVGYTGELFF.